The next 7 T cell receptor beta chains were all read from a single sample in a study of CD8+ T cells in alopecia areata listed by TCRdb under 2018. The treatment or condition label for this specimen denotes: oral pan-JAK inhibitor, 5-10 mg twice daily. Preparation of the library involved the immunoSEQ multiplex PCR assay. To provide template for TCR sequencing, every sample had RNA extracted and reverse transcribed into cDNA. The table was pulled from immuneACCESS by TCRdb, which kept in-frame rearrangements only. Such tables lose some clones; where checked, under half of the loss comes from unresolved V genes, and the rest has no known cause. The sample table records roughly 180,000 clones; approximately 49% of these occur just once. The top ten constitute roughly a tenth of the sample. Sample: CD8+ T cells sorted from blood, taken at approximately week 52, from a patient treated with tofacitinib. All receptors come from a human donor with alopecia areata.

The chain links TRBV6-5 to TRBJ2-7; no firm D call. The CDR3 is made up of 13 amino acids. Trimming cost V 6 bases and J 3 bases, with 12 bases left between them. CDR1 is MNHEY and CDR2 is SVGAGI in the germline V gene. CDR3 DNA: TGTGCCAGCAGCTCCGCCCACGGCTACGAGCAGTACTTC. Translating gives CASSSAHGYEQYF.

The chain recombines TRBV27 with TRBJ2-7; TRBD1 is a possible D gene (5 bases). The CDR3 sequence is 16 residues long. With 5 bases removed from V and 0 bases from J, the gap between germline ends came to 17 bases. CDR1 and CDR2 (germline): MNHEY, SMNVEV (reference sequence). The CDR3 sequence: CASSPFPRDSSYEQYF. CDR3 nucleotides: TGTGCCAGCAGTCCCTTCCCCAGGGATAGCTCCTACGAGCAGTACTTC.

This clone was seen a few times. CDR3 in DNA: TGTGCCAGCAGCGTTACAGGAGATTCACCCCTCCACTTT. Its translation is CASSVTGDSPLHF. The rearrangement uses TRBV7-2 and TRBJ1-6, with D possibly matching TRBD1 (5 bases). This CDR3 is built from 13 residues. V was pared by 5 bases and J by 8 bases, with 10 bases between. Per germline, CDR1 SGHTA and CDR2 FQGNSA.

The chain uses TRBV21-1 and TRBJ1-5; TRBD1, the table's D call, lacks a check against the DNA. TRBV21-1 is a pseudogene. This CDR3 contains 12 residues. CDR3: CARDSSNQPQHF. Written as DNA, the CDR3 is TGTGCCAGGGACAGTAGCAATCAGCCCCAGCATTTT.

This clone has just a few counts. The rearrangement joins TRBV6-1 to TRBJ2-5; no reliable D call. This CDR3 spans 13 amino acids. V gave up 6 bases and J gave up 1 base, with 9 bases separating them. Germline V gives CDR1 MNHNS, CDR2 SASEGT. In DNA form, the CDR3 reads TGTGCCAGCAGCCTTGGACCCCAAGAGACCCAGTACTTC. Protein sequence: CASSLGPQETQYF.

The chain is built from TRBV29-1 and TRBJ2-1; D perhaps matches TRBD2 (7 bases). Between the trimmed V and J ends, which lost 3 bases and 4 bases, there was a span of 16 bases. Germline loops: CDR1 SQVTM, CDR2 ANQGSEA. The CDR3 extends over 15 amino acids. CDR3 sequence reads: CSVDAGAFEYNEQFF. CDR3 nucleotides: TGCAGCGTTGATGCGGGGGCTTTTGAATACAATGAGCAGTTCTTC.

J is TRBJ2-7 and V is TRBV6-5; D uncertain. The CDR3 extends over 13 amino acids. The germline V and J ends were trimmed by 0 bases and 6 bases, with 9 bases remaining between them. Germline-derived CDR1 and CDR2 are MNHEY and SVGAGI. CDR3 sequence reads: CASSYSTRSEQYF. The CDR3 DNA follows: TGTGCCAGCAGTTACTCGACCCGGTCCGAGCAGTACTTC.